This TCR beta chain was obtained from a study of OX40 agonist ivuxolimab in advanced cancers. This clone was found once. CDR3 length: 16 residues. The germline gives CDR1 MNHEY, CDR2 SMNVEV (reference sequence). Trimming removed 0 bases at V and 3 bases at J, with 12 bases between. Sequenced by immunoSEQ multiplex PCR; TCRdb stores in-frame clones only, minus some. There are tens of thousands of clones in the sample; almost 85% occur only once, and 5.5% lies in the top ten. Here the sequenced sample was CD4+ or CD8+ T cells sorted from blood, taken in a trial of the OX40 agonist ivuxolimab. The TCR originated in an adult with an advanced solid tumor such as melanoma, head and neck, liver or kidney cancer. The rearrangement joins TRBV27 to TRBJ2-1; D is possibly TRBD1 or TRBD2 (5 bases each). This chain's CDR3 is CASSLSGPRGYNEQFF. CDR3 bases: TGTGCCAGCAGTTTATCGGGACCGAGGGGCTACAATGAGCAGTTCTTC.